These 13 T cell receptor beta chains were all obtained from the same sample, sequenced in a study of T cell responses to AZD1222 COVID-19 vaccine. Clones were sequenced by immunoSEQ multiplex PCR, and TCRdb holds only the in-frame ones, with some missing. The sample has under 150,000 clones, approximately 94% seen once; the top ten hold about 1.9%. Sequenced material: peripheral blood, taken on day 0 of AZD1222 vaccination. Receptor source: an adult in good health.

J is TRBJ1-5 and V is TRBV19; D is unclear. Trimming pared 1 base from V and 6 bases from J, leaving 16 bases between. CDR1 and CDR2 from the germline V gene are LNHDA and SQIVND (reference sequence). CDR3 length equals 16 residues. The DNA for the CDR3 is TGTGCCAGTAGTATAGGTTTTTGGGGAAGCGGTCAGCCCCAGCATTTT. Its protein is CASSIGFWGSGQPQHF.

This clone was counted a single time. The chain is built from TRBV9 and TRBJ1-5; 9 nucleotides match TRBD1. Germline V gene data show CDR1 as SGDLS and CDR2 as YYNGEE. V shed 3 bases, J shed 4 bases, and the junction held 2 bases outside the gene matches. The CDR3 totals 14 residues. The CDR3 protein is CASSATGGNQPQHF. The CDR3 coding sequence is TGTGCCAGCAGCGCGACAGGGGGAAATCAGCCCCAGCATTTT.

The gene calls are TRBV2 and TRBJ2-5; D might be TRBD2 (5 bases). From germline, CDR1 is SNHLY and CDR2 FYNNEI. This CDR3 is 17 amino acids long. The V end was cut by 2 bases, the J end by 1 base, with 17 bases between. The chain's CDR3 is CASSEPTPSRVQETQYF. CDR3 DNA sequence: TGTGCCAGCAGTGAACCCACCCCTTCGCGGGTCCAAGAGACCCAGTACTTC.

The chain couples TRBV2 to TRBJ1-2; D remains ambiguous. V lost 6 bases and J lost 1, with 9 bases in between. The length of the CDR3 is 13 residues. CDR1 is SNHLY and CDR2 is FYNNEI in the germline V gene. DNA of the CDR3: TGTGCCAGCAGGCCGGGATTTAACTATGGCTACACCTTC. Its translation is CASRPGFNYGYTF.

V usage is TRBV7-8 and J usage is TRBJ2-1; D uncertain. The V end lost 1 base, the J end lost 6 bases, and 10 bases lay between the germline ends. Germline-derived CDR1 and CDR2 are SGHVS and FQNEAQ. CDR3 length: 14 residues. CDR3 residues: CASSLGTHLNEQFF. In nucleotides, the CDR3 is TGTGCCAGCAGCTTAGGGACCCACCTCAATGAGCAGTTCTTC.

V gene TRBV5-4 combines with J gene TRBJ1-2, with TRBD1 matching 9 bases. CDR1 is SGHNT and CDR2 is YYREEE in the germline V gene (reference sequence). Trimming removed 4 bases from V and 3 bases from J; junction bases left unmatched: 4. The CDR3 sequence is 14 residues long. This CDR3 is CASSMGQGDYGYTF. CDR3 nucleotides: TGTGCCAGCAGCATGGGACAGGGCGACTATGGCTACACCTTC.

This chain uses TRBV5-1 with TRBJ1-1; D is unresolved. Germline CDR1 reads SGHRS; CDR2 reads YFSETQ. CDR3 length equals 12 residues. The V gene lost 0 bases and the J gene lost 9 bases, with 9 bases spanning the gap. The chain's CDR3 is CASSLDSIKAFF. The CDR3, as DNA: TGCGCCAGCAGCTTGGACAGCATCAAAGCTTTCTTT.

The DNA for the CDR3 is TGTGCCAGTAGTATGGGTTTACAGGGGCGGTCGAGCAATCAGCCCCAGCATTTT. Translated, it gives CASSMGLQGRSSNQPQHF. J is TRBJ1-5 and V is TRBV19; 7 nucleotides line up with TRBD1. There are 18 residues in the CDR3. Germline V gene sequence: CDR1 LNHDA, CDR2 SQIVND (reference sequence). The ends lost 3 bases at V and 1 base at J; junction bases unmatched: 12.

The chain is built from TRBV2 and TRBJ2-1, with a weak D call TRBD2 (8 bases). Germline-derived CDR1 and CDR2 are SNHLY and FYNNEI. V lost 7 bases to trimming and J lost 8 bases, with 18 bases between them. The length of the CDR3 is 14 residues. The CDR3 DNA is TGTGCCAGCATACGACGGGAGGGGGCCTATGAGCAGTTCTTC. It specifies CASIRREGAYEQFF. Based on the CDR3 plus reference TRBV2 and TRBJ2-1, the full variable domain is EPEVTQTPSHQVTQMGQEVILRCVPISNHLYFYWYRQILGQKVEFLVSFYNNEISEKSEIFDDQFSVERPDGSNFTLKIRSTKLEDSAMYFCASIRREGAYEQFFGPGTRLTVL.

The V and J genes are TRBV7-2 and TRBJ1-5, with D perhaps matching TRBD1 (6 bases). Deletions cut 1 base from V and 6 bases from J, with 13 bases between. This CDR3 contains 15 residues. Per the germline V gene, CDR1 is SGHTA and CDR2 is FQGNSA. This CDR3 is CASSLVPGQSQPQHF. The CDR3 nucleotides are TGTGCCAGCAGCTTAGTCCCCGGACAGTCTCAGCCCCAGCATTTT.

V gene TRBV19 combines with J gene TRBJ1-1; tentatively, D is TRBD1 (5 bases). The germline V gene has CDR1 LNHDA and CDR2 SQIVND (reference sequence). This CDR3 is built from 15 residues. Trimming left V 9 bases short and J 2 bases short, with 19 bases between. CDR3 protein: CASRGTDNSNTEAFF. Here the CDR3 DNA reads TGTGCCAGCCGGGGGACGGATAATTCTAACACTGAAGCTTTCTTT. Based on the CDR3 plus reference TRBV19 and TRBJ1-1, the full variable domain is DGGITQSPKYLFRKEGQNVTLSCEQNLNHDAMYWYRQDPGQGLRLIYYSQIVNDFQKGDIAEGYSVSREKKESFPLTVTSAQKNPTAFYLCASRGTDNSNTEAFFGQGTRLTVV.

V is TRBV18 and J is TRBJ2-1; 16 nucleotides agree with TRBD2. Germline-derived CDR1 and CDR2 are KGHSH and LQKENI. The CDR3 is made up of 20 amino acids. Unmatched junction bases numbered 12, after V lost 2 bases and J lost 5 bases. CDR3 residues: CASSPFVPGLAGGRDNEQFF. CDR3 bases: TGTGCCAGCTCACCATTTGTTCCGGGACTAGCGGGGGGGCGCGACAATGAGCAGTTCTTC.

The chain uses TRBV19 and TRBJ1-6, with D uncertain. The CDR3 is 14 residues long. The V and J ends lost 1 base and 6 bases respectively, with 7 bases between them. Germline V CDR1 and CDR2: LNHDA, SQIVND (reference sequence). CDR3 protein: CASSIADPNSPLHF. The CDR3 DNA sequence: TGTGCCAGTAGTATAGCGGATCCTAATTCACCCCTCCACTTT.